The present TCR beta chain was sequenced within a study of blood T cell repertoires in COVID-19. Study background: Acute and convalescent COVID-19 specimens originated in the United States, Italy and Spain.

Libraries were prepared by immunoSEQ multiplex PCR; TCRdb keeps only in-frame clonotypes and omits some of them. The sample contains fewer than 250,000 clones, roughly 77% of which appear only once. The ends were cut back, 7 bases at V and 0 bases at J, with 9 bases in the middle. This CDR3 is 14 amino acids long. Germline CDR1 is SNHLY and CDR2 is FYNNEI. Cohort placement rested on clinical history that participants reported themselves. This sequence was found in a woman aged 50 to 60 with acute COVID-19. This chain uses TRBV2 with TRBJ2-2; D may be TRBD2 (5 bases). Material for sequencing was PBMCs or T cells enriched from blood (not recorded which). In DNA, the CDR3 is TGTGCCAGCAAGCGACTACCGAACACCGGGGAGCTGTTTTTT. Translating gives CASKRLPNTGELFF.